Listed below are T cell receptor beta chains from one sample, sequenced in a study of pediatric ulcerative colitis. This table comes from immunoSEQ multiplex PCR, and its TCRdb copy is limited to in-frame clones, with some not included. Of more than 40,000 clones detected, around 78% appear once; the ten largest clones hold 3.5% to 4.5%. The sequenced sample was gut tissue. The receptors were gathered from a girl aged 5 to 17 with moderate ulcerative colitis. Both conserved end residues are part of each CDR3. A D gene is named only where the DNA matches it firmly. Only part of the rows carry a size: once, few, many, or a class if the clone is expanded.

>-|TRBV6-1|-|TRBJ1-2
TGTGCCAGTTTACAGGGACCATCCTCGGAATATGGCTACACCTTC
CASLQGPSSEYGYTF
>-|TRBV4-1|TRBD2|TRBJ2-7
TGCGCCAGCAGCCAAGATTTAAGCGGGAGGGCATACGAGCAGTACTTC
CASSQDLSGRAYEQYF
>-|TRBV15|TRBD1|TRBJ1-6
TGTGCCACCAGCAGGACAGGGGATTACTCACCCCTCCACTTT
CATSRTGDYSPLHF
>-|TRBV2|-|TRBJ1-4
TGTGCCAGCGGCCGGGACGGTAATGAAAAACTGTTTTTT
CASGRDGNEKLFF
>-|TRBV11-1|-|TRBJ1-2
TGTGCCAGCAGCTTAGTAAAAGCGATCCCTCACTTC
CASSLVKAIPHF
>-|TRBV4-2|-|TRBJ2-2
TGTGCCAGCAGCCAGCTCGACACCGGGGAGCTGTTTTTT
CASSQLDTGELFF
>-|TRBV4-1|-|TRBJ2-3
TGCGCCAGCAGCCAAGAAAGGGGGCGCGGGAATACGCAGTATTTT
CASSQERGRGNTQYF
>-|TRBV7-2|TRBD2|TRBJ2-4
TGTGCCAGCAGCTCGCGGGGGGGAGCCTTGGATCAGTACTTC
CASSSRGGALDQYF
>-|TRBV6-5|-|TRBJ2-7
TGTGCCAGCAGCCCCCGGAAGCGGCCCACCTACGAGCAGTACTTC
CASSPRKRPTYEQYF
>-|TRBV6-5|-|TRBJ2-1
TGTGCCACCCACGAGGGTACGAAGAATGAGCAGTTCTTC
CATHEGTKNEQFF
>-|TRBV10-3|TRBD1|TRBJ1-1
TGTGCCATCACGGCGGACAGGGGGAACACTGAAGCTTTCTTT
CAITADRGNTEAFF
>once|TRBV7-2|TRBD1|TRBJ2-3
TGTGCCAGCAGCCCGTGGGGACAGGACACAGATACGCAGTATTTT
CASSPWGQDTDTQYF
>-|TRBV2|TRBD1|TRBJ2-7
TGTGCCAGCAGTGCATTTGGGACAGGGGACTACGAGCAGTACTTC
CASSAFGTGDYEQYF
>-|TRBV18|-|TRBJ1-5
TGTGCCAGCTCAGCCTCCACAGGGAATAGCAATCAGCCCCAGCATTTT
CASSASTGNSNQPQHF
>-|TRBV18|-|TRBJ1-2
TGTGCCAGCTCGACAGATCAAAGGGCTGGCTACACCTTC
CASSTDQRAGYTF
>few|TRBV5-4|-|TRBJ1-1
TGTGCCAGCAGCTTGGCGCCCAACACTGAAGCTTTCTTT
CASSLAPNTEAFF
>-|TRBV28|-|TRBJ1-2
TGTGCCAGCGGGTGGGGCTACACCTTC
CASGWGYTF
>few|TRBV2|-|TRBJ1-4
TGTGCCAGCACCGACCGGGGGGAAAAACTGTTTTTT
CASTDRGEKLFF
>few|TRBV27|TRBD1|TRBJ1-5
TGTGCCAGCAAGCCGACAGGGGTTCGGCAGCCCCAGCATTTT
CASKPTGVRQPQHF
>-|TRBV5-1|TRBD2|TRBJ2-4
TGCGCCAGCAGCGCCAACGGACTAGCAGAAAACATTCAGTACTTC
CASSANGLAENIQYF
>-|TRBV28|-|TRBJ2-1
TGTGCCAGCAGTTTATTGGAAGCCGAGCAGTTCTTC
CASSLLEAEQFF
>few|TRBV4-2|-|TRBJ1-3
TGTGCCAGCAGCCAAGCCGGGGGTGGGAGCTCTGGAAACACCATATATTTT
CASSQAGGGSSGNTIYF
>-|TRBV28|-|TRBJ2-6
TGTGCCAGCAGTTTACCTGGGGCCAACGTCCTGACTTTC
CASSLPGANVLTF
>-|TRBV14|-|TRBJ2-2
TGTGCCAGCAGCCGAGCAGGTTCCACCGGGGAGCTGTTTTTT
CASSRAGSTGELFF
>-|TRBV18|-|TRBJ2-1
TGTGCCAGCTCACCCGCCAGGGGCTACAATGAGCAGTTCTTC
CASSPARGYNEQFF
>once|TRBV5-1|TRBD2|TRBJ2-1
TGCGCCAGCAGCATGGGGGGGATTGGTGAGCAGTTCTTC
CASSMGGIGEQFF
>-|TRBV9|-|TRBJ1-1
TGTGCCAGCAGTAATCCTGGAGACACTGAAGCTTTCTTT
CASSNPGDTEAFF
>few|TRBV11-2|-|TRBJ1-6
TGTGCCAGCAGCTCATTTGGTACAGCTTCTAGCTCCTATAATTCACCCCTCCACTTT
CASSSFGTASSSYNSPLHF
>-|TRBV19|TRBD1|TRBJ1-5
TGTGCCAGTAGATACCGGAGAGGACAGGAGAGAAGCAATCAGCCCCAGCATTTT
CASRYRRGQERSNQPQHF
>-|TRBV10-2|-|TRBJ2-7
TGCGCCAGCAGTGAGTCGGGGTTCTCATACGAGCAGTACTTC
CASSESGFSYEQYF
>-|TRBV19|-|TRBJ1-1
TGTGCCAGTACTACAGGGCTTGCTGAAGCTTTCTTT
CASTTGLAEAFF
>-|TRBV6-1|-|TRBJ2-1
TGTGCCAGCAGTGAAAGACATGAGCAGTTCTTC
CASSERHEQFF
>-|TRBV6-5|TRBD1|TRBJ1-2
TGTGCCAGCGAGGGACGAACCGGGACAGGGAATGGCTACACCTTC
CASEGRTGTGNGYTF
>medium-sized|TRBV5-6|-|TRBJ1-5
TGTGCCAGCAGCTCTCTTGGGGCCAATCAGCCCCAGCATTTT
CASSSLGANQPQHF
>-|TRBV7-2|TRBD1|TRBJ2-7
TGTGCCAGCAGCCCCGGGACAGGGGCATACGAGCAGTACTTC
CASSPGTGAYEQYF
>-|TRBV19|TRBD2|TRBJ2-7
TGTGCCAGTAGTCCGACTAGCGGGAGCCGGTACGAGCAGTACTTC
CASSPTSGSRYEQYF
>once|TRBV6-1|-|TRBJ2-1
TGTGCCAGCAGTGAATATGAGGGGTGGATGGGGAATGAGCAGTTCTTC
CASSEYEGWMGNEQFF
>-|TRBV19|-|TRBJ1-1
TGTGCCAGTAGTATAGATAACCGGGTCGGAGCTTTCTTT
CASSIDNRVGAFF
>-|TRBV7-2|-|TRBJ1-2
TGTGCCAGCAGCTCCCCGGCGGGGAATTATGGCTACACCTTC
CASSSPAGNYGYTF
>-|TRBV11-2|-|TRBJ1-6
TGTGCCAGCAGCTTAGTTTTAGGACCCGGGCCCCTCCACTTT
CASSLVLGPGPLHF